This record looks at one T cell receptor (beta chain) sequence and its context. Authors' processing steps: Reference gene primers were amplified, and this amplification served to estimate nucleated cell counts. Assay: immunoSEQ multiplex PCR; the TCRdb copy retains only in-frame clones and omits some. V and J calls and clone size are as listed in that table; D and trimming were resolved from the DNA. The data contain around 100,000 clones, 70% to 90% of them singletons. The sample is drawn from a study of blood T cell repertoires in COVID-19. Study-level background: COVID-19 samples, acute and convalescent, were from the United States, Italy and Spain. Sources were T cells, B-cell-depleted T cells, or PBMCs; the material itself was cDNA or gDNA.

This CDR3 comprises 15 residues. CDR1 and CDR2 from the germline V gene are SGHAT and FQNNGV. Trimming took 2 bases from V and 5 from J; bases not matched to a gene: 5. The sequence derives from a man over 45 with active or convalescent COVID-19. V and J are TRBV11-2 and TRBJ2-1; 8 bases match TRBD2. The specimen was peripheral blood. The CDR3, as DNA: TGTGCCAGCAGCTTAATGGCGGGAGGACACAATGAGCAGTTCTTC. It yields the protein CASSLMAGGHNEQFF.